This TCR beta chain was obtained from a study of shared clonotypes between healthy human individuals. Study-wide results and limits: Non-shared clonotypes showed lower generation probabilities than clonotypes common to all four donors.

With regard to this clone: The antigen remains undetermined.

Every subset's genomic DNA went evenly onto several immunoSEQ plates. The assay was immunoSEQ multiplex PCR, and TCRdb's table has in-frame clones only and misses some. The repertoire holds about 320,000 clones, with around 86% as singletons. This clonotype was sampled from a man younger than 35 in good health. Source material: memory CD8+ T cells sorted from blood. Subset here: CD45RO+ cells pooled with CCR7-negative TemRA cells.

DNA for the CDR3: TGTGCCAGCAGCGTACGGGCCTTGAACACTGAAGCTTTCTTT. Translation: CASSVRALNTEAFF. This sequence joins TRBV9 and TRBJ1-1; D gene unclear. Trimming pared 1 base from V and 0 bases from J, leaving 7 bases between. Germline assignment: CDR1 SGDLS and CDR2 YYNGEE. The CDR3 extends over 14 amino acids.